Below, 22 T cell receptor beta chains from the same sample are listed, as sequenced in a study of B cell selection in AIRE deficiency. The regulatory T cell sort gate was CD4+CD25hiCD127low/negative. Repertoires were generated with immunoSEQ multiplex PCR, while TCRdb's copy carries only in-frame clones and drops some. The sample lists approximately 14,000 clones, under 95% occurring once. Sequenced: Tregs sorted from PBMCs. The receptor set was obtained from a human donor with AIRE deficiency.

V usage is TRBV23-1 and J usage is TRBJ2-3, with 11 bases fitting TRBD2. TRBV23-1 is designated an ORF whose function remains uncertain. Trimming took 7 bases from V and 5 from J; bases not matched to a gene: 26. This CDR3 is 21 amino acids long. The DNA for the CDR3 is TGCGCCAGCACACCACTCATCCCGGGACCTGTAGCGGGAGGGCTGATAGATACGCAGTATTTT. Protein sequence: CASTPLIPGPVAGGLIDTQYF.

The V gene is TRBV15, the J gene TRBJ1-5; D unclear. Germline V gene data show CDR1 as LNHNV and CDR2 as YYDKDF (reference sequence). CDR3 length equals 15 residues. The V end lost 4 bases, the J end lost 8 bases, and 18 bases lay between the germline ends. The CDR3 DNA is TGTGCCACCAGCATTGGGAAGTTCCCCAGAAAGCCCCAGCATTTT. The encoded protein is CATSIGKFPRKPQHF.

This chain uses TRBV6-1 with TRBJ1-2; 8 nucleotides agree with TRBD1. Germline values: CDR1 MNHNS, CDR2 SASEGT. The CDR3 covers 13 residues. The ends lost 4 bases at V and 5 bases at J; junction bases unmatched: 3. The CDR3 here is CASSGTGLYGYTF. The CDR3 nucleotides read TGTGCCAGCAGTGGGACAGGGTTGTATGGCTACACCTTC.

This clone has only one observation. This sequence joins TRBV6-1 and TRBJ2-2; tentatively, D is TRBD1 (6 bases). This CDR3 is built from 14 residues. Germline V gives CDR1 MNHNS, CDR2 SASEGT. Trimming pared 3 bases from V and 9 bases from J, leaving 14 bases between. The CDR3 bases are TGTGCCAGCAGTGACAAGACAGGCCCCTGGGAGCTGTTTTTT. Translation: CASSDKTGPWELFF.

The chain recombines TRBV6-1 with TRBJ1-1; unclear D gene. CDR3 length: 13 amino acids. V lost 6 bases and J lost 7, with 15 bases in between. Per the germline V gene, CDR1 is MNHNS and CDR2 is SASEGT. This CDR3 reads CASRTSTGSEAFF. The DNA for the CDR3 is TGTGCCAGCAGAACTTCCACCGGGAGTGAAGCTTTCTTT.

CDR3: CASSLGHYYGYTF. The CDR3 region has the DNA TGTGCCAGCAGCTTAGGACATTACTATGGCTACACCTTC. The J gene is TRBJ1-2, the V gene TRBV11-3; D gene uncertain. The CDR3 runs to 13 residues. The germline V gene encodes CDR1 SGHNT and CDR2 YENEEA. The V and J ends lost 1 base and 3 bases respectively, with 6 bases between them.

The CDR3 region has the DNA TGCGCCAGCAGTCGTACTAGAGCTGAGCAGTTCTTC. It codes for CASSRTRAEQFF. The chain employs TRBV10-2 and TRBJ2-1; tentative D call: TRBD2 (5 bases). The CDR3 extends over 12 amino acids. With 5 bases removed from V and 9 bases from J, the gap between germline ends came to 11 bases. Germline V gives CDR1 WSHSY, CDR2 SAAADI.

The chain combines TRBV6-5 with TRBJ1-2, with 7 bases identical to TRBD1. V dropped 2 bases and J dropped 2; count of bases not matched to a gene: 8. The CDR3 is 16 residues long. Germline V lookup: CDR1 MNHEY, CDR2 SVGAGI. This CDR3 reads CASSYKGARGNYGYTF. The CDR3 DNA reads TGTGCCAGCAGTTACAAGGGGGCAAGAGGGAACTATGGCTACACCTTC.

This rearrangement joins TRBV11-1 to TRBJ1-3; D is ambiguous. Germline V gene data show CDR1 as SGHAT and CDR2 as FQDESV (reference sequence). The CDR3 loop spans 12 amino acids. The ends were cut back, 3 bases at V and 8 bases at J, with 8 bases in the middle. The CDR3 spells CASSFTSDTIYF. For the CDR3, the DNA is TGTGCCAGCAGCTTTACATCGGACACCATATATTTT.

This clone occurred a few times. The rearrangement uses TRBV21-1 and TRBJ2-2; TRBD1, the D gene given by the table, was not confirmed from the DNA. TRBV21-1 is labeled a pseudogene. This CDR3 contains 18 residues. CDR3 sequence (DNA): TGTGCCAGCACCGAACTGAGGAGAGTGAAGGGGGCGACCGGGGAGCTGTTTTTT. Its protein is CASTELRRVKGATGELFF.

V usage is TRBV5-8 and J usage is TRBJ2-7, with 8 bases aligning to TRBD2. Germline assignment: CDR1 SGHTS and CDR2 YDEGEE. V trimming: 3 bases; J trimming: 7 bases; junction bases outside the gene matches: 9. This CDR3 contains 14 residues. CDR3: CASSWGLVVREQYF. As DNA, the CDR3 is TGTGCCAGCAGCTGGGGACTAGTCGTGCGGGAGCAGTACTTC.

The CDR3: CASSLMTSGANEQFF. CDR3 sequence (DNA): TGTGCCAGCAGCTTAATGACTAGCGGGGCAAATGAGCAGTTCTTC. The chain combines TRBV7-2 with TRBJ2-1, with 11 bases aligning to TRBD2. There are 15 residues in the CDR3. Germline loops: CDR1 SGHTA, CDR2 FQGNSA. V shed 2 bases and J 7 bases; nucleotides not matched to a gene: 4.

The gene calls are TRBV19 and TRBJ1-2; D perhaps matches TRBD1 (5 bases). Trimming removed 6 bases at V and 4 bases at J, with 18 bases between. The CDR3 is made up of 15 amino acids. Germline CDR1 and CDR2: LNHDA and SQIVND (reference sequence). The CDR3, as DNA: TGTGCCAGTAGAATCGCTACCGGGACCCCCTATGGCTACACCTTC. It yields the protein CASRIATGTPYGYTF.

The chain has TRBV21-1 and TRBJ2-7; the table's D call TRBD2 went unverified against the DNA. TRBV21-1 represents a pseudogene. The CDR3 contains 15 residues. The CDR3 here is CASTPRTSGCYEQYF. In DNA, the CDR3 is TGTGCCAGCACCCCTAGGACTAGCGGATGCTACGAGCAGTACTTC.

This sequence joins TRBV2 and TRBJ1-2; D gene uncertain. The germline CDR1 and CDR2 sequences are SNHLY and FYNNEI. Trimming took 4 bases from V and 4 from J, leaving 10 bases between them. CDR3 length equals 13 residues. CDR3 bases: TGTGCCAGCAGTGTTAATCCCGCCTATGGCTACACCTTC. Amino acids: CASSVNPAYGYTF.

This chain connects TRBV30 to TRBJ1-1, with D unresolved. Germline CDR1 reads GTSNPN; CDR2 reads SVGIG (reference sequence). Trimming removed 2 bases from V and 1 base from J, with 14 bases in between. There are 15 residues in the CDR3. CDR3: CAWSSATWPNTEAFF. CDR3 in DNA: TGTGCCTGGAGTTCGGCGACGTGGCCGAACACTGAAGCTTTCTTT.

V gene TRBV4-3 combines with J gene TRBJ2-4; a possible D gene is TRBD2 (6 bases). Germline V gene data show CDR1 as LGHNA and CDR2 as YSLEER. The CDR3 runs to 19 residues. The V end was cut by 0 bases, the J end by 0 bases, with 18 bases between. In DNA form, the CDR3 reads TGCGCCAGCAGCCAAGATCTTGGACGGAGGGGTCTAGCCAAAAACATTCAGTACTTC. Encoded protein: CASSQDLGRRGLAKNIQYF.

The rearrangement uses TRBV2 and TRBJ2-3; TRBD2 matches at 9 bases. Looked up from germline, CDR1 is SNHLY and CDR2 is FYNNEI. This CDR3 comprises 14 residues. V trimming: 8 bases; J trimming: 2 bases; junction bases outside the gene matches: 5. The CDR3 here is CASGLAKSTDTQYF. The CDR3 bases are TGTGCCAGCGGACTAGCGAAATCCACAGATACGCAGTATTTT.

The chain couples TRBV28 to TRBJ1-5, with 11 nucleotides matching TRBD1. Germline lookup yields CDR1 MDHEN and CDR2 SYDVKM. The CDR3 loop spans 17 amino acids. The junction had 14 bases not matched to a gene; V was cut back by 10 bases and J by 3 bases. The CDR3, as DNA: TGTGCCACCCTTGGCGGGACAGGGGGGAAAAACAATCAGCCCCAGCATTTT. This gives the protein CATLGGTGGKNNQPQHF.

The chain links TRBV6-1 to TRBJ2-7; possible D gene TRBD1, 6 bases. V gave up 6 bases and J gave up 0 bases, with 15 bases separating them. The CDR3 has 15 amino acids. Germline values: CDR1 MNHNS, CDR2 SASEGT. The CDR3 DNA follows: TGTGCCAGCAGGGGCCCGACAGGAGGCTCCTACGAGCAGTACTTC. Protein: CASRGPTGGSYEQYF.

This clone was counted only a few times. The CDR3 sequence: CASSLSLGSNQPQHF. The CDR3 DNA is TGTGCCAGCAGTTTATCGCTGGGGAGCAATCAGCCCCAGCATTTT. The chain recombines TRBV27 with TRBJ1-5; D is ambiguous. V lost 0 bases to trimming and J lost 1 base, with 7 bases between them. The CDR3 contains 15 residues. The V gene's germline CDR1 is MNHEY and CDR2 SMNVEV (reference sequence).

The chain links TRBV19 to TRBJ2-1; D perhaps matches TRBD1 (6 bases). The V and J ends lost 3 bases and 4 bases respectively, with 13 bases between them. From germline, CDR1 is LNHDA and CDR2 SQIVND (reference sequence). The CDR3 runs 15 residues. The CDR3, as DNA: TGTGCCAGTAGTATTAACAGGGCCCCTTACAATGAGCAGTTCTTC. Translation gives CASSINRAPYNEQFF.